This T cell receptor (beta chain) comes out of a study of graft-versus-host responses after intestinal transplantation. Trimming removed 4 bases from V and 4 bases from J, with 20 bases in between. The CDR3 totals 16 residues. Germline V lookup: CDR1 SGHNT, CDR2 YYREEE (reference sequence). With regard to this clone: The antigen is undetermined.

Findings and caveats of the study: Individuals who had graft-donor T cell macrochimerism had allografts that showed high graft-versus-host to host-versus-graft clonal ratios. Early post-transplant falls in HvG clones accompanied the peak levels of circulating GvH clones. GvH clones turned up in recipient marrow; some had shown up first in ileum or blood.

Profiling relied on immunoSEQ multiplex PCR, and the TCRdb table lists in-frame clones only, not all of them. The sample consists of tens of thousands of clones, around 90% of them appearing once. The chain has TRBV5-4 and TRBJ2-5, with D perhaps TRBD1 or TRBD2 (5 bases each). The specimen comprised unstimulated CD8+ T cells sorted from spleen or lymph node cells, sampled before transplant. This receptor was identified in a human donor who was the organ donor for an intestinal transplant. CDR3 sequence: CASSDGTTVDLETQYF. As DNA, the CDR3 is TGTGCCAGCAGCGACGGGACCACCGTTGACTTAGAGACCCAGTACTTC.